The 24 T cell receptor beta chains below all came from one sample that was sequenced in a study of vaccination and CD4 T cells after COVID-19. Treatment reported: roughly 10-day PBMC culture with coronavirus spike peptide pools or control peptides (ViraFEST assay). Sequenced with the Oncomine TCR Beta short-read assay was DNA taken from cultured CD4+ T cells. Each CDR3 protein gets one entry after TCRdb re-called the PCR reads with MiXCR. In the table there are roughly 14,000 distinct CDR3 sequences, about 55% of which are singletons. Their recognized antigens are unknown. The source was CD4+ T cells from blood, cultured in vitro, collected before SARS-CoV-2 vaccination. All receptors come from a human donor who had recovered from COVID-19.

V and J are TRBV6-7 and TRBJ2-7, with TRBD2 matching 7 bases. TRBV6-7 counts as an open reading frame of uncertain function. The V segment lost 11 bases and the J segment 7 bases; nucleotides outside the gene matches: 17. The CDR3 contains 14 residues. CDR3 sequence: CAGTGGLGFREQYF. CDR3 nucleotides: TGTGCCGGAACCGGCGGACTAGGGTTTCGGGAGCAGTACTTC.

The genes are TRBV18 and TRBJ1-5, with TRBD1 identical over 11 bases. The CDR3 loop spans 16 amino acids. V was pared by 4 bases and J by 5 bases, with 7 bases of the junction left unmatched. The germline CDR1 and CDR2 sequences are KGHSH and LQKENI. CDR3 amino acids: CASSHGDRGLDQPQHF. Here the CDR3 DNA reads TGTGCCAGCTCACATGGGGACAGGGGGTTGGATCAGCCCCAGCATTTT.

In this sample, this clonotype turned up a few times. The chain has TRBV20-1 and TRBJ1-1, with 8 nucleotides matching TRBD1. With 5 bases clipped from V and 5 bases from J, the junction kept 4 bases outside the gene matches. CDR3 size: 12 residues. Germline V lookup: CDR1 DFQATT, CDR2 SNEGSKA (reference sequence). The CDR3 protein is CSAPDRVTEAFF. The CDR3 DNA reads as TGCAGTGCTCCGGACAGGGTAACTGAAGCTTTCTTT.

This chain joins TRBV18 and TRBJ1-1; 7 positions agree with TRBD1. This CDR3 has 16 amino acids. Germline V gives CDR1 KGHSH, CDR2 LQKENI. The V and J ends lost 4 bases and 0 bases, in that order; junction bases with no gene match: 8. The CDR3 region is CASSRGGSGLNTEAFF. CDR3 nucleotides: TGTGCCAGCTCACGAGGGGGCTCGGGCCTGAACACTGAAGCTTTCTTT.

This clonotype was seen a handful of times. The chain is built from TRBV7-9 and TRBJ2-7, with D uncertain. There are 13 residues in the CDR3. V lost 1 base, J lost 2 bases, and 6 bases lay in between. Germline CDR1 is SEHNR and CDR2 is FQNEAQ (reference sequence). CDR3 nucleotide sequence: TGTGCCAGCAGCTTAGAAGGCACCTACGAGCAGTACTTC. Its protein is CASSLEGTYEQYF.

CDR3 sequence (DNA): TGTGCCACCAGTGACTTGGACAGCCCCTACAATGAGCAGTTCTTC. Its translation is CATSDLDSPYNEQFF. V gene TRBV24-1 combines with J gene TRBJ2-1, with D perhaps TRBD1 (6 bases). Germline-derived CDR1 and CDR2 are KGHDR and SFDVKD. CDR3 size: 15 residues. V was trimmed by 4 bases and J by 2 bases, leaving 11 bases between them.

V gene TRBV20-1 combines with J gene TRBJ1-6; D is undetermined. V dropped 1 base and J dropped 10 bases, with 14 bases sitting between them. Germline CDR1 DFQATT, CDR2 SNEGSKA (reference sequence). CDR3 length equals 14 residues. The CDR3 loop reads CSARATAVGSPLHF. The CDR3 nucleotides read TGCAGTGCTAGAGCCACAGCCGTCGGGTCACCCCTCCACTTT.

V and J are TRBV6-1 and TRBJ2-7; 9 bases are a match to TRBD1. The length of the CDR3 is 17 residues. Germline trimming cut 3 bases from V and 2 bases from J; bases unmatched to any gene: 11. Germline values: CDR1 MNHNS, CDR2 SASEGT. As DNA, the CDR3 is TGTGCCAGCAGTGACCTACCCGGGACAGGGAGCGCCTACGAGCAGTACTTC. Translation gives CASSDLPGTGSAYEQYF.

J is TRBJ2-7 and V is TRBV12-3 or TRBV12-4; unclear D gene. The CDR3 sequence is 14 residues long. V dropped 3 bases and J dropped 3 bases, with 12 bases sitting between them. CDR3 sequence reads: CASSFGGVDYEQYF. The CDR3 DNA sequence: TGTGCCAGCAGTTTCGGTGGGGTAGACTACGAGCAGTACTTC.

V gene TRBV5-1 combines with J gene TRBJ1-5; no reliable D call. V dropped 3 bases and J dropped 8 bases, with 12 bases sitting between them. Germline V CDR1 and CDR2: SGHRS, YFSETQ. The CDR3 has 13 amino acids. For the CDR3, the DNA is TGCGCCAGCAGCTCAGACGGGTTGGAGCCCCAGCATTTT. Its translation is CASSSDGLEPQHF.

CDR3 in amino acids: CASQTVNSPLHF. Here the CDR3 DNA reads TGTGCCAGTCAGACAGTTAATTCACCCCTCCACTTT. V gene TRBV19 combines with J gene TRBJ1-6; a possible D gene is TRBD1 (5 bases). Germline values: CDR1 LNHDA, CDR2 SQIVND (reference sequence). The CDR3 sequence is 12 residues long. V lost 8 bases to trimming and J lost 6 bases, with 8 bases between them.

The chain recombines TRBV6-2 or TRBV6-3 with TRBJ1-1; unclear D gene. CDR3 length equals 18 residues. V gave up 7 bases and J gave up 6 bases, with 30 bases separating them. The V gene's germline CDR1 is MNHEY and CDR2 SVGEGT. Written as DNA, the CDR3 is TGTGCCAGCACAAGTTCCTTCGCCGGGGATCGGGTGAAACCTGAAGCTTTCTTT. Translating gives CASTSSFAGDRVKPEAFF.

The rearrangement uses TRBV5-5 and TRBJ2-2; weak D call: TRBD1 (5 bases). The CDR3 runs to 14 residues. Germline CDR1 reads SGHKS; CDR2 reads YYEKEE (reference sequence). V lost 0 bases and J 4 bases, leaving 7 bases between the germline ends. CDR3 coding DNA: TGTGCCAGCAGCTTGGGACAGCTCACCGGGGAGCTGTTTTTT. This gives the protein CASSLGQLTGELFF.

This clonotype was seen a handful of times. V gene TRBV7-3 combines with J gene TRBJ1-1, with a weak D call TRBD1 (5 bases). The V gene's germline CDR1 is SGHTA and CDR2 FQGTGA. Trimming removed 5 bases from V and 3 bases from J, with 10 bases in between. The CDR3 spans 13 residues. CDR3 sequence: CASSASRDTEAFF. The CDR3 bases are TGTGCCAGCAGCGCATCCAGGGACACTGAAGCTTTCTTT.

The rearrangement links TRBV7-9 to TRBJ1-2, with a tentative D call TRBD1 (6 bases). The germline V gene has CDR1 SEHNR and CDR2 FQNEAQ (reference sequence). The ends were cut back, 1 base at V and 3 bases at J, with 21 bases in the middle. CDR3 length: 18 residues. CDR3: CASSLEQAGEWRDYGYTF. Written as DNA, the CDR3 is TGTGCCAGCAGCTTAGAACAGGCAGGGGAGTGGAGAGACTATGGCTACACCTTC.

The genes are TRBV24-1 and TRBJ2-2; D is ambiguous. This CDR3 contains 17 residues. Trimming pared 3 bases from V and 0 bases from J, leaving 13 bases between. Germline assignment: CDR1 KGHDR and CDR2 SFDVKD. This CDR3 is CATSDDLSVANTGELFF. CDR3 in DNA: TGTGCCACCAGTGATGACCTGAGCGTCGCGAACACCGGGGAGCTGTTTTTT.

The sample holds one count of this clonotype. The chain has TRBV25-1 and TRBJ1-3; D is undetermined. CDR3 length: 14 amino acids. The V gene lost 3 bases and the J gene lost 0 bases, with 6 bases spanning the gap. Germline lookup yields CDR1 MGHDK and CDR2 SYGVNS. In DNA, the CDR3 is TGTGCCAGCAGTGACGTGCACTCTGGAAACACCATATATTTT. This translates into CASSDVHSGNTIYF. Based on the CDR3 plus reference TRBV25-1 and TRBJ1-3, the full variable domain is EADIYQTPRYLVIGTGKKITLECSQTMGHDKMYWYQQDPGMELHLIHYSYGVNSTEKGDLSSESTVSRIRTEHFPLTLESARPSHTSQYLCASSDVHSGNTIYFGEGSWLTVV.

The CDR3 sequence: CASSFAGQFSYEQYF. CDR3 sequence (DNA): TGTGCCAGCAGCTTCGCCGGACAGTTCTCCTACGAGCAGTACTTC. The chain is built from TRBV7-9 and TRBJ2-7, with D tentatively TRBD1 (6 bases). The CDR3 runs 15 residues. The germline V gene has CDR1 SEHNR and CDR2 FQNEAQ (reference sequence). V lost 3 bases to trimming and J lost 0 bases, with 12 bases between them.

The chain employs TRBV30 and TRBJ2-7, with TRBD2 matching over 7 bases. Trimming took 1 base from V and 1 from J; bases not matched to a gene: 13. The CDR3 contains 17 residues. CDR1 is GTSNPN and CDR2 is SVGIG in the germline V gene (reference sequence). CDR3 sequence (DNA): TGTGCCTGGAGTGCCCTTCAGAGACTAGCAGTTTCCTACGAGCAGTACTTC. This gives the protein CAWSALQRLAVSYEQYF.

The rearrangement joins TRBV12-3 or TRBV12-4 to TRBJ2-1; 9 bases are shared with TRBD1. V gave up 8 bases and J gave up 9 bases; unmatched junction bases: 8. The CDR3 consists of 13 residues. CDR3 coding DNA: TGTGCCAGCTGTCGACAGGGGGATTTTGAGCAGTTCTTC. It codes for CASCRQGDFEQFF.

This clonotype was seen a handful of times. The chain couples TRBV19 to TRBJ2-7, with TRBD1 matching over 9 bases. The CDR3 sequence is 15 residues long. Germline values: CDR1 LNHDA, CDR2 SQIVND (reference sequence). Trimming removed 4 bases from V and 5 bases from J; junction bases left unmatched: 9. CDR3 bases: TGTGCCAGTAGTAAACAGGGGGCATTAACCCACGAGCAGTACTTC. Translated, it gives CASSKQGALTHEQYF.

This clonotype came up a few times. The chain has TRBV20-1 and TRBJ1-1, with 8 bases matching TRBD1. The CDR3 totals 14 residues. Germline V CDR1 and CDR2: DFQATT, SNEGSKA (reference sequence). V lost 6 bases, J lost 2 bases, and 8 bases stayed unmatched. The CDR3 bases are TGCAGTGCCCGTCTGACAGGGGCTAACACTGAAGCTTTCTTT. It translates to CSARLTGANTEAFF.

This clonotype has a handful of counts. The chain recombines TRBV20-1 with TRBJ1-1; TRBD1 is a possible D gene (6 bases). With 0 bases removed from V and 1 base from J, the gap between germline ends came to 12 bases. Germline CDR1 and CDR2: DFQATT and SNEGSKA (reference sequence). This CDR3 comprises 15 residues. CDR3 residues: CSARDIGGENTEAFF. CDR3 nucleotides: TGCAGTGCTAGAGATATAGGGGGTGAGAACACTGAAGCTTTCTTT.

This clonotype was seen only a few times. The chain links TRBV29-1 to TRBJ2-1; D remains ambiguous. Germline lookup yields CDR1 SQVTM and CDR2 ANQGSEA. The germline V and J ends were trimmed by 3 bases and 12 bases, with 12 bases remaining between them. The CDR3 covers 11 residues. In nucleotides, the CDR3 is TGCAGCGTTGAGTCCTACACTGGGCAGTTCTTC. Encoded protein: CSVESYTGQFF.